This T cell receptor (beta chain) was sequenced during a study of T cell responses to AZD1222 COVID-19 vaccine. Broader study findings: Among the donors, most were white British and more were female, and clonal diversity was possibly underestimated.

The data were produced by immunoSEQ multiplex PCR, yet TCRdb's version contains in-frame clones alone and is incomplete. The table shows roughly 120,000 clones, with 85% to 90% occurring only once. As to this clone: Its target is unknown.

CDR1 is MNHEY and CDR2 is SVGAGI in the germline V gene. The ends were cut back, 6 bases at V and 2 bases at J, with 11 bases in the middle. The CDR3 spans 13 residues. J is TRBJ2-7 and V is TRBV6-5; D is possibly TRBD2 (5 bases). This sequence was found in an adult in good health. The sample in question was peripheral blood, obtained on day 0 of AZD1222 vaccination. The CDR3 sequence: CASRIGLPYEQYF. The DNA for the CDR3 is TGTGCCAGCAGAATAGGACTTCCCTACGAGCAGTACTTC.